The entry below describes one T cell receptor beta chain. The CDR3 loop spans 13 amino acids. Trimming stripped 2 bases from V and 5 bases from J, with 9 bases between. Germline CDR1 MNHEY, CDR2 SVGAGI. Sequencing used immunoSEQ multiplex PCR; TCRdb keeps in-frame clones, though not all of them. The table includes about 84,000 clones, about 97% detected once. The record originates from a study of technical replicates of blood from a few donors. This chain links TRBV6-5 with TRBJ2-5, with D uncertain. Sequencing used T cells isolated from PBMCs. The receptor's source is a human donor in good health. CDR3 region: CASSYGHVETQYF. DNA of the CDR3: TGTGCCAGCAGTTACGGGCATGTGGAGACCCAGTACTTC.